This T cell receptor (beta chain) emerged from a study of blood T cell repertoires in COVID-19. Background on the study: There were acute and convalescent COVID-19 samples, and they came from the United States, Italy and Spain. T cells, B-cell-depleted T cells, or PBMCs supplied cDNA or gDNA.

Authors' analysis steps: For nucleated cells, counts were estimated from reference gene primer amplification. TCRdb's table, derived via immunoSEQ multiplex PCR, lists solely in-frame clones and lacks some. D and trimming come from the DNA, and the V and J calls and clone size come from that table. This table has fewer than 350,000 clones, over 75% appearing once. CDR3 length: 14 residues. Trimming removed 4 bases from V and 6 bases from J, with 14 bases in between. CDR1 and CDR2 (germline): KGHDR, SFDVKD. The clonotype comes from a human donor in a cohort sampled during active COVID-19. This chain links TRBV24-1 with TRBJ1-2; D may be TRBD1 (6 bases). The sequenced sample was peripheral blood. The CDR3 sequence is CATSDGTPSDGYTF. CDR3 DNA: TGTGCCACCAGTGACGGGACACCAAGTGATGGCTACACCTTC.